The rows below give T cell receptor beta chains drawn from one sample of a study of cytomegalovirus exposure and HLA in healthy donors. TCRdb's table, derived via immunoSEQ multiplex PCR, lists solely in-frame clones and lacks some. The sample has under 200,000 clones, around 80% seen once. The specimen sequenced was PBMCs. The receptors were sampled from a female donor in good health and CMV-seronegative. Both conserved end residues are part of each CDR3. A D gene is named only where the DNA matches it firmly. Clone size is given for some rows only: seen once, a few or many times, or a class if the clone is expanded.

cdr3_nt cdr3_aa d_call clone_size j_call v_call
TGTGCCTGGAGTGTAGGAGGGTTCGGCTACACCTTC CAWSVGGFGYTF NA NA TRBJ1-2 TRBV30
TGCGCCAGCAGCGCCGCTAGCGGGAGGGCCACAGATACGCAGTATTTT CASSAASGRATDTQYF TRBD2 few TRBJ2-3 TRBV5-1
TGTGCCTGGAGTGTAAGTCCGGGAGGCTACACCTTC CAWSVSPGGYTF NA NA TRBJ1-2 TRBV30
TGTGCCAGCTCAGGCAGAGGGTACGAGCAGTACTTC CASSGRGYEQYF NA NA TRBJ2-7 TRBV18
TGTGCCAGCAGTTACTCGACCGGAGCCGGTGGAAACACCATATATTTT CASSYSTGAGGNTIYF NA NA TRBJ1-3 TRBV6-6
TGTGCCAGCAGCGTTGCGTTCTCCTACAATGAGCAGTTCTTC CASSVAFSYNEQFF NA NA TRBJ2-1 TRBV7-2
TGTGCCAGCAGAAAGTCGGGGACAGGCACTACCTACGAGCAGTACTTC CASRKSGTGTTYEQYF TRBD1 few TRBJ2-7 TRBV5-4
TGTGCCAGCAGCCCATGGGACAGGGGGTACGAGCAGTACTTC CASSPWDRGYEQYF TRBD1 NA TRBJ2-7 TRBV9
TGTGCCAGCAGCTTTAGCGGGAGAAGGGAGGACGAGCAGTACTTC CASSFSGRREDEQYF TRBD2 NA TRBJ2-7 TRBV5-4
TGTGCCAGCAGTTTTCCGACAGGGCGCTCGATTAACTATGGCTACACCTTC CASSFPTGRSINYGYTF TRBD1 NA TRBJ1-2 TRBV28
TGTGCCAGCAGCTTACAGGCCTCTGGGGCCAACGTCCTGACTTTC CASSLQASGANVLTF NA NA TRBJ2-6 TRBV7-8
TGTGCCAGTAAAACCGGGACAGCTAACTATGGCTACACCTTC CASKTGTANYGYTF TRBD1 NA TRBJ1-2 TRBV19
TGTGCCACCGCCGGACAGGGGAGCTCTGGGGCCAACGTCCTGACTTTC CATAGQGSSGANVLTF TRBD1 NA TRBJ2-6 TRBV19
TGTGCCAGCAGCTTAAGGGCCGGGACAGGGAGGTTGAACACTGAAGCTTTCTTT CASSLRAGTGRLNTEAFF TRBD1 NA TRBJ1-1 TRBV7-3
TGTGCCAGCACCGCGCGGAGGGGGCAGGCCGGGGAGCTGTTTTTT CASTARRGQAGELFF NA NA TRBJ2-2 TRBV6-5
TGTGCCAGTAGTTTAACAGGGTCCTCTGGGGCCAACGTCCTGACTTTC CASSLTGSSGANVLTF NA few TRBJ2-6 TRBV19
TGCAGCGTTGTGAGCGGGAGAGGGACCGGGGAGCTGTTTTTT CSVVSGRGTGELFF TRBD2 NA TRBJ2-2 TRBV29-1
TGTGCCTGGAGCGATGGAGCAACTAATGAAAAACTGTTTTTT CAWSDGATNEKLFF NA few TRBJ1-4 TRBV30
TGTGCCAGCAGTGAAGATCCCTCGTCCCACAATGAGCAGTTCTTC CASSEDPSSHNEQFF NA NA TRBJ2-1 TRBV2
TGTGCCAGCAGAGGGAGTCACACTGAAGCTTTCTTT CASRGSHTEAFF NA NA TRBJ1-1 TRBV25-1
TGTGCCAGCAGTTTGACAGCCTCCTACGAGCAGTACTTC CASSLTASYEQYF NA NA TRBJ2-7 TRBV28
TGTGCCAGCCTCCAAACAGCCAGCTCCTACGAGCAGTACTTC CASLQTASSYEQYF NA NA TRBJ2-7 TRBV27
TGTGCCAGCAGGGATAGGGGCGCCACTAATGAAAAACTGTTTTTT CASRDRGATNEKLFF NA NA TRBJ1-4 TRBV6-6
TGCGCCAGCAGCCGGACGGGGCTAGCGGGGGCCAATGAGCAGTTCTTC CASSRTGLAGANEQFF TRBD2 NA TRBJ2-1 TRBV5-1
TGTGCTAGTGGTTTGGTACGGGGCACCGGGGAGCTGTTTTTT CASGLVRGTGELFF NA NA TRBJ2-2 TRBV12-5
TGTGCCAGCAGACCAGGGCAGACCCCGCAGTCTTTCTTT CASRPGQTPQSFF NA NA TRBJ1-1 TRBV6-6
TGTGCCAGCAGCCCTCAACTAGCGGGGCCCTACGAGCAGTACTTC CASSPQLAGPYEQYF TRBD2 NA TRBJ2-7 TRBV7-2
TGTGCCAGCAATCTCCACAGGGGAACCGGGGAGCTGTTTTTT CASNLHRGTGELFF TRBD1 few TRBJ2-2 TRBV6-1
TGCAGCGTTGAATGGGGCAGTGAAAAACTGTTTTTT CSVEWGSEKLFF NA few TRBJ1-4 TRBV29-1
TGCGCCAGCAGCCGCCGGCGGACAGGGGTCCTCCTGCCATACAATGAGCAGTTCTTC CASSRRRTGVLLPYNEQFF TRBD1 NA TRBJ2-1 TRBV4-3
TGTGCCAGCAGCTTACAGGGGGGCGACTACAATGAGCAGTTCTTC CASSLQGGDYNEQFF NA NA TRBJ2-1 TRBV11-1
TGTGCCAGTAGTATTACGCAGGCCTTTAATCAGCCCCAGCATTTT CASSITQAFNQPQHF NA NA TRBJ1-5 TRBV19
TGCGCCAGCAGTGAGTCAGACAGGGGACGCAATCAGCCCCAGCATTTT CASSESDRGRNQPQHF TRBD1 NA TRBJ1-5 TRBV10-1
TGTGCCAGCAGCCACGGACAATCCAGCAATCAGCCCCAGCATTTT CASSHGQSSNQPQHF NA NA TRBJ1-5 TRBV4-2
TGTGCCAGCAGCTTAGCGGCAGGGGCTCTCTACAATGAGCAGTTCTTC CASSLAAGALYNEQFF NA NA TRBJ2-1 TRBV11-1
TGCGCCAGCAGCCGGACAGGGGTTAATGAAAAACTGTTTTTT CASSRTGVNEKLFF TRBD1 NA TRBJ1-4 TRBV4-1
TGTGCCAGCTCACCAATCCCGGGACAGGCTACTGGGGCCAACGTCCTGACTTTC CASSPIPGQATGANVLTF TRBD1 once TRBJ2-6 TRBV18
TGTGCCAGCAGCTTGGGAGCGGGAGTGTACACCGGGGAGCTGTTTTTT CASSLGAGVYTGELFF TRBD2 NA TRBJ2-2 TRBV5-4
TGTGCCAGTAGTATGCTTGGGGGTGGGGGGACTGAAGCTTTCTTT CASSMLGGGGTEAFF NA NA TRBJ1-1 TRBV19
TGTGCCAGCACCCGGACTAGCGGGAGACGTGATGAGCAGTTCTTC CASTRTSGRRDEQFF TRBD2 NA TRBJ2-1 TRBV2
TGTGCCAGAACCCTCGGGGAAGGGGGAACTGAAGCTTTCTTT CARTLGEGGTEAFF NA NA TRBJ1-1 TRBV5-3
TGTGCCAGCAGCCCCGGGACAGCGAAATTCTACGAGCAGTACTTC CASSPGTAKFYEQYF TRBD1 NA TRBJ2-7 TRBV4-2
TGTGCCAGCTCATTCGCGGACAGCCTGAACACTGAAGCTTTCTTT CASSFADSLNTEAFF NA once TRBJ1-1 TRBV18
TGTGCCAGCAGCTTAGGTGGGGAAGCGGACGAGCAGTACTTC CASSLGGEADEQYF NA few TRBJ2-7 TRBV7-2
TGTGCCAGCAGCTTAGTTGGGGGCGGCTATGGCTACACCTTC CASSLVGGGYGYTF NA NA TRBJ1-2 TRBV11-2
TGTGCCAGCAGTGACCCCGGGGGGGGGCTTATGAACACTGAAGCTTTCTTT CASSDPGGGLMNTEAFF NA few TRBJ1-1 TRBV6-1
TGCAGTCGCAGGAGGAGGGATACGCAGTATTTT CSRRRRDTQYF NA NA TRBJ2-3 TRBV20-1
TGTGCCAGCAGCACAGCACGGACTAAACAAGAGACCCAGTACTTC CASSTARTKQETQYF NA NA TRBJ2-5 TRBV11-2
TGTGCCAGCAGCCAAGAGACAGGGGGGGACTATGGCTACACCTTC CASSQETGGDYGYTF TRBD1 NA TRBJ1-2 TRBV4-2
TGTGCCAGCAGTCTCAGTCGCAATCAGCCCCAGCATTTT CASSLSRNQPQHF NA NA TRBJ1-5 TRBV27
TGTGCCACTAAGGACAGAGCTGGTTCGCCCCTCCACTTT CATKDRAGSPLHF NA NA TRBJ1-6 TRBV2
TGTGCCAGCAGCTCCCCCGCACCGGGACAGCAAATCTACGAGCAGTACTTC CASSSPAPGQQIYEQYF TRBD1 NA TRBJ2-7 TRBV5-4
TGTGCTAGTGGTTTCTTAGACCTCGGACAGGTCCTAAATCAGCCCCAGCATTTT CASGFLDLGQVLNQPQHF TRBD1 NA TRBJ1-5 TRBV12-5
TGTGCCAGCAGCAAAAGCGGGGGTAACTACAATGAGCAGTTCTTC CASSKSGGNYNEQFF TRBD2 NA TRBJ2-1 TRBV7-9